The clone carrying this T cell receptor beta chain has at least ten counts. Among the patients, all were node-negative on CT and PET/CT, and none had received prior chemotherapy or radiotherapy or had other malignancies. The TCR beta CDR3 region was amplified from genomic DNA, with two rounds of multiplex PCR being used for the amplification. First-round PCR used primers specific to each TRBV and TRBJ gene. Using its own MiXCR run on the multiplex PCR reads, TCRdb lists one record per CDR3 protein. The sample includes fewer than 20,000 distinct CDR3 sequences, around 47% seen only once; the top ten take approximately 39%. This sample is drawn from a study of prognosis after radiotherapy for stage I lung cancer. Study summary: In fourteen patients the disease was a newly diagnosed primary stage I lung tumor, whereas about five had oligometastatic NSCLC following surgical resection of the primary tumor. With stereotactic body radiotherapy, no patient received any concurrent therapy.

The source of this sequence is a donor over 45 with non-small cell lung cancer. Sequencing used PBMCs, obtained before or after stereotactic body radiation therapy (not recorded which).

The CDR3 is CASSLLAGGGDEQFF. CDR3 nucleotides: TGCGCCAGCAGCTTACTAGCGGGAGGCGGCGATGAGCAGTTCTTC. The chain couples TRBV5-1 to TRBJ2-1; 12 nucleotides align to TRBD2. The junction had 5 bases not matched to a gene; V was cut back by 2 bases and J by 8 bases. The CDR3 runs to 15 residues. The V gene's germline CDR1 is SGHRS and CDR2 YFSETQ.